The 3 T cell receptor beta chains below all came from one sample that was sequenced in a study of CD8 T cells in ankylosing spondylitis (dated by TCRdb to 2016 to 2017). The library came from 5' RACE. The sequencer listed for this sample is Illumina HiSeq 2500. TCRdb itself trimmed the public reads at Q25 with fastp, ran MiXCR and retained productive beta chains. Identical CDR3 protein sequences are pooled into one entry, listed with their most common genes and DNA. A total of 200,000 or so distinct CDR3 sequences appear in this sample, about 20% of them only once. Around 4.5% of the sample comes from the top ten. The sample consisted of blood, either unsorted or a sorted T cell fraction (not recorded which). These receptors came from a male donor under 30 with ankylosing spondylitis or in good health (not recorded which). Donor details come from another sample of the same person, matched by shared clones.

This clonotype was seen at least ten times. V and J are TRBV5-6 and TRBJ2-7; a possible D gene is TRBD1 (5 bases). From germline, CDR1 is SGHDT and CDR2 YYEEEE. Trimming left V 2 bases short and J 2 bases short, with 8 bases between. The CDR3 spans 13 residues. In DNA, the CDR3 is TGTGCCAGCAGCTTTAGGGGAACCTACGAGCAGTACTTC. Its translation: CASSFRGTYEQYF.

In its sample, this clonotype was seen many times. The chain employs TRBV24-1 and TRBJ2-7; D is undetermined. From germline, CDR1 is KGHDR and CDR2 SFDVKD. The CDR3 contains 12 residues. The V gene lost 6 bases and the J gene lost 5 bases, with 10 bases spanning the gap. For the CDR3, the DNA is TGTGCCACCAGTCCTCATTTACACGAGCAGTACGTC. This gives the protein CATSPHLHEQYV.

This chain connects TRBV11-3 to TRBJ2-7; 9 bases map to TRBD1. Germline trimming cut 1 base from V and 5 bases from J; bases unmatched to any gene: 9. The germline V gene has CDR1 SGHNT and CDR2 YENEEA. The CDR3 loop spans 16 amino acids. As DNA, the CDR3 is TGTGCCAGCAGCTTAGGAGGTCCCGGGACAGGGAACGAGCAGTACTTC. Translated: CASSLGGPGTGNEQYF. Full variable domain (remainder filled in from reference TRBV11-3 and TRBJ2-7): EAGVVQSPRYKIIEKKQPVAFWCNPISGHNTLYWYLQNLGQGPELLIRYENEEAVDDSQLPKDRFSAERLKGVDSTLKIQPAELGDSAVYLCASSLGGPGTGNEQYFGPGTRLTVT.